This T cell receptor (beta chain) was captured by sequencing in a study of control samples from healthy donors and cancer patients. The repertoire was sequenced with immunoSEQ multiplex PCR; TCRdb's copy has only in-frame clones and lacks some. Of roughly 80,000 clones listed, roughly 90% are singletons. This CDR3 spans 17 amino acids. Between the trimmed V and J ends, which lost 1 base and 6 bases, there was a span of 18 bases. The germline CDR1 and CDR2 sequences are SGHVS and FQNEAQ. The source is a woman aged 45-65 years in good health. The rearrangement links TRBV7-8 to TRBJ1-4, with a weak D call TRBD1 (6 bases). Sequenced input: blood. CDR3 nucleotide sequence: TGTGCCAGCAGCTTAGAGTCTCGGACAGAGAATGATGAAAAACTGTTTTTT. It encodes CASSLESRTENDEKLFF.